The T cell receptor beta chain under discussion was sequenced for a study of CD8+ T cells in alopecia areata. Indicated treatment: oral pan-JAK inhibitor, 5-10 mg twice daily. The germline CDR1 and CDR2 sequences are GTSNPN and SVGIG (reference sequence). With 4 bases clipped from V and 1 base from J, the junction kept 6 bases outside the gene matches. The CDR3 sequence is 14 residues long. cDNA serving as the sequencing template came from extracted, reverse transcribed RNA. Sequencing used immunoSEQ multiplex PCR; TCRdb keeps in-frame clones, though not all of them. The sample has about 190,000 clones, 55% to 70% seen once; the top ten hold 0.65% to 0.7%.

This TCR was sampled from a human donor with alopecia areata. The rearrangement links TRBV30 to TRBJ2-7, with 8 bases aligning to TRBD2. This sample comprised CD4+ T cells sorted from blood, obtained at week 4, from a patient treated with tofacitinib. The CDR3 DNA sequence: TGTGCCTGGAACCTAGCGGGTCTTTCCTACGAGCAGTACTTC. Amino acid sequence: CAWNLAGLSYEQYF.